This T cell receptor beta chain originates from a study of T cells in Graves' hyperthyroidism and ophthalmopathy (dated by TCRdb to about 2019). About the investigation overall: Peripheral blood was sampled at the time of initial diagnosis, prior to any treatment. TCR V-J signatures able to tell the groups apart were searched for in a discovery cohort of some 100 patients, of whom 43 had Graves' ophthalmopathy and around 58 had stable Graves' hyperthyroidism. Prospective prediction of ophthalmopathy was tested in an independent validation cohort of approximately 18 hyperthyroidism patients and 17 patients who later progressed to ophthalmopathy. The 75 to 100 discovery patients were randomly divided into training and test sets at a 7:3 ratio. In several Graves' hyperthyroidism patients, the study also compared T-cell repertoires from thyroid tissue with T-cell repertoires from blood. After sampling, hyperthyroidism patients received methimazole starting at 30 mg daily, and ophthalmopathy patients received high-dose intravenous methylprednisolone. The paper reports TCR Vbeta CDR3 sequencing of 140 or so peripheral blood samples: fewer than 50 ophthalmopathy, fewer than 80 hyperthyroidism and 17 progressor patients.

This clonotype showed up many times. Its recognized antigen is unknown. No qualities accompany the bases; no much larger clone lies one base away. Ophthalmopathy patients had moderately to severely active disease, Clinical Activity Score of at least 3, NOSPECS grade of at least 4, and duration under 3 months. Patients with uncontrolled infections, other autoimmune diseases, pregnancy or lactation were excluded. Diagnoses relied on clinical symptoms, serum thyroxine and TRAb, thyroid ultrasound and orbital computed tomography. PBMCs were separated from approximately 10 ml of fresh peripheral blood using Ficoll-Paque density gradient centrifugation. Total RNA was extracted using Trizol reagent, and RNA quality was assessed on an Agilent 2100 Bioanalyzer. V is pared back by 6 bases and J by 2 bases, with 15 bases lying between the germline termini. The CDR1 and CDR2 encoded by the germline V gene are SGHAT and FQNNGV. The CDR3 covers 15 residues, taking in both the cysteine and the phenylalanine. This entry keeps only the CDR3 DNA: 45 bases, framed from base 1.

General conclusions and limits of the study: Blood samples also contained most of the expanded thyroid clonotypes (frequency above 0.001), which suggests that blood repertoires may reflect thyroid immune responses. Sample size was not statistically predetermined, and investigators were not blinded to group allocation. In validation, progression to ophthalmopathy was predicted by the model with roughly 71% sensitivity and approximately 78% specificity, a median of 6.5 months before onset. A 13 V-J signature model separated ophthalmopathy from stable hyperthyroidism, with 87.88% sensitivity and 81.08% specificity in cross-validation and 80%/75% in testing.

The TCR beta CDR3 regions were amplified from RNA transcripts. The first round of RT-PCR for the TCR CDR3 was performed with the HTBI primer set and the Qiagen OneStep RT-PCR kit. Libraries were constructed in a second round of multiplex PCR, after which size selection and purification were carried out. The libraries were sequenced on an Illumina HiSeq2000 using paired-end 100 bp reads. Per the authors' processing: SOAPnuke was used to process the raw data, with reads discarded if the reads contained adapters or uncalled bases, had a mean Phred below 15, or lacked an exact constant-primer or identifier match. High-quality paired reads were merged with COPE v1.2.5, and unique nucleotide sequences were defined as clonotypes. Clonotypes were aligned to IMGT TRBV, TRBD and TRBJ reference segments using MiTCR v1.1. The analysis was restricted to V-J combinations with a frequency above 0.0001, which together covered 98% to 99.2% of the repertoires. A TCS score was defined as the ratio between F50 (clonal expansion) and ExV (chaos), using BLOSUM62-based TCRdist between CDR3 peptides within each V-J. Welch's t-statistics and random forest reduced 500 to 650 V-J features to 10 to 15, which were used in a naive Bayes classifier (R e1071). Starting from the raw public reads, TCRdb applied fastp trimming at Q25, assembled clones with MiXCR and retained in-frame beta chains. Each record represents a unique CDR3 protein, reported with the most common genes and DNA among its rows. V and J calls and clone size were set by TCRdb, not the authors. The sample table records about 600,000 distinct CDR3 sequences; more than 15% of these occur just once. The ten largest account for around 3.5% of the sample.

In this chain, TRBV11-2 is recombined with TRBJ2-3; the best D guess is TRBD1, with 6 bases matching. The sequenced sample was blood. This sequence was found in a woman aged 40 to 50 with Graves' ophthalmopathy. At the DNA level, the sequence is TGTGCCAGCAGTCCTGGCCGGACAGTCACAGATACGCAGTATTTT. It specifies CASSPGRTVTDTQYF.